This T cell receptor (beta chain) emerged from a study of shared clonotypes between healthy human individuals. The study's findings and limits: Rarefaction exposed incomplete sorted-subset sequencing despite large depth. Generally, naive subsets (rather than memory subsets) showed larger estimated richness.

Germline CDR1 reads SGHTA; CDR2 reads FQGNSA. V lost 2 bases and J lost 2, with 16 bases in between. The CDR3 has 16 residues. The data were produced by immunoSEQ multiplex PCR, yet TCRdb's version contains in-frame clones alone and is incomplete. Of around 200,000 clones in the sample, 90% to 95% were seen once. About this clone: Its antigen is still unknown.

The sequenced sample was naive CD4+ T cells sorted from blood. As for subset: CD45RA+ positively selected. V usage is TRBV7-2 and J usage is TRBJ2-7; D unresolved. The TCR sequence derives from a woman aged 25 to 39 in good health. In nucleotides, the CDR3 is TGTGCCAGCAGCTTATCCAGCGCTCTTTCAACCTACGAGCAGTACTTC. Translation gives CASSLSSALSTYEQYF.